This T cell receptor beta chain was recovered during a study of early T cells in non-severe SARS-CoV-2 infection (dated by TCRdb to the early 2020s). For context, the study as a whole: Because TCR sequencing relied on bulk RNA taken from unsorted whole blood, pairing of alpha and beta chains was not possible.

The sample holds many counts of this clonotype. Which antigen it targets is not known. It has no much larger one-base neighbor in the sample; base qualities were not kept. This was a case-control study nested in a cohort of healthcare workers in London, UK, who had nasopharyngeal swab PCR tests and blood samples taken every week. Between 23 and 31 March 2020, the week of the UK lockdown, healthcare workers were enrolled and then followed up weekly for as long as 16 weeks. Paper-wide results and their limitations: VDJdb matching was skewed toward anti-spike CD8 responses, so virus-specific expansions were likely underestimated and private and CD4 specificities were missed.

For CDR1 and CDR2, the germline V gene lists MNHEY and SVGAGI. The CDR3 sequence holds 14 residues, the cysteine and phenylalanine included. Left in the record is the CDR3 DNA by itself, 42 bases read in frame from the first base. The junction carries 10 bases between V and J, which are trimmed by 4 bases and 2 bases respectively. The library was built by means of 5' RACE. Reads for this sample came from a NextSeq 500. To correct for sequencing error and PCR bias, the TCR library protocol tagged individual cDNA molecules with unique molecular identifiers. TCR alpha and beta chains were both sequenced, and the abundances of alpha and beta sequences in each sample were closely correlated with each other. For the original study's pipeline: Decombinator V4 was used to annotate the V gene, J gene and CDR3 of the TCR sequences. TCRs were defined as expanded if a significant change between any two time points was detected under a Poisson model with p below 0.0001. Abundances of TCRs were expressed as counts per million after normalisation to the total number of TCRs sequenced in each sample. MAIT TCRs were defined by TRAV1-2 paired with TRAJ12, TRAJ20 or TRAJ33, and iNKT TCRs by TRAV10 paired with TRAJ18. A search of VDJdb, accessed on 1 November 2021, was run for TCRs annotated to CMV, EBV and SARS-CoV-2, with TCRs annotated for multiple antigens excluded. TCRdb reanalyzed the raw reads on its own, using fastp at Q25 for trimming and MiXCR for clone calling, and kept in-frame beta chains. Rows with one shared CDR3 protein collapse into an entry with the most common genes and DNA. TCRdb, not the authors, supplied the V and J calls. The table for this sample lists about 63,000 distinct CDR3 sequences; 10% to 15% of them were counted only once. The ten largest clones capture approximately 4.8% of the sample.

This clonotype was sampled from an adult who was a healthcare worker with PCR-confirmed SARS-CoV-2 infection or an uninfected control (not recorded which). The sample comprised whole blood. The rearranged chain carries TRBV6-5 and TRBJ2-3, with no confidently assigned D gene. The encoded CDR3 is CASSSPRNTDTQYF. The sequence in DNA is TGTGCCAGCAGTTCACCGCGGAACACAGATACGCAGTATTTT.